One and the same sample provided the 22 T cell receptor beta chains below, sequenced in a study of cytomegalovirus exposure and HLA in healthy donors (dated by TCRdb to 2016 to 2017). Library preparation employed the immunoSEQ multiplex PCR assay. For the multiplex PCR, a mixture combining 60 forward primers for TCR Vbeta segments and 13 reverse primers for TCR Jbeta segments was used. Here the immuneACCESS table is served through TCRdb, limited to in-frame sequences with V and J called. Missing clones are a known gap in these copies; in checked studies unresolved V genes cover under half, and the rest lacks a known reason. The sample table lists under 130,000 clones, 60% to 85% of them with a count of one. In total, the top ten clones hold about 5% of the sample. The material sequenced was PBMCs. Every receptor here comes from a female donor in good health and CMV-seropositive.

The chain carries TRBV28 and TRBJ2-3; 8 bases fit TRBD1. V was pared by 4 bases and J by 4 bases, with 10 bases of the junction left unmatched. Germline V CDR1 and CDR2: MDHEN, SYDVKM. The CDR3 consists of 16 residues. Here the CDR3 DNA reads TGTGCCAGCAGTTCCCCAGGGGGCGCGTCGTCAGATACGCAGTATTTT. Protein product: CASSSPGGASSDTQYF.

The CDR3 DNA reads TGTGCCAGCAGGCTACCGGGACAGGGGGCAAAAGAGACCCAGTACTTC. Translated, it gives CASRLPGQGAKETQYF. The V call is TRBV2, the J call TRBJ2-5; 12 bases align to TRBD1. V lost 6 bases and J lost 3; bases outside the gene matches: 8. CDR3 size: 16 residues. Germline V gene lookup returns CDR1 SNHLY and CDR2 FYNNEI.

The CDR3 protein is CASSSGQSYNEQFF. CDR3 coding DNA: TGCGCCAGCAGCTCGGGACAATCCTACAATGAGCAGTTCTTC. The rearrangement links TRBV5-1 to TRBJ2-1; weak D call: TRBD1 (6 bases). The germline CDR1 and CDR2 sequences are SGHRS and YFSETQ. The V and J ends lost 3 bases and 1 base respectively, with 8 bases between them. This CDR3 is 14 amino acids long.

The DNA of the CDR3 is TGTGCCAGCCGCCGGGGAACCTACAATGAGCAGTTCTTC. This gives the protein CASRRGTYNEQFF. The J gene is TRBJ2-1, the V gene TRBV6-1; weak D call: TRBD2 (5 bases). Trimming stripped 8 bases from V and 2 bases from J, with 10 bases between. Germline V gene sequence: CDR1 MNHNS, CDR2 SASEGT. This CDR3 has 13 amino acids.

V and J are TRBV9 and TRBJ2-3; a possible D gene is TRBD1 (5 bases). CDR3 length: 14 residues. Germline-derived CDR1 and CDR2 are SGDLS and YYNGEE. V dropped 0 bases and J dropped 4 bases, with 9 bases sitting between them. CDR3 amino acids: CASSVATGSDTQYF. CDR3 sequence (DNA): TGTGCCAGCAGCGTAGCCACAGGCTCAGATACGCAGTATTTT.

V is TRBV5-6 and J is TRBJ2-7, with 14 positions matching TRBD2. The CDR3 length is 17 residues. V shed 3 bases, J shed 4 bases, and the junction held 9 bases outside the gene matches. Germline-derived CDR1 and CDR2 are SGHDT and YYEEEE. In DNA form, the CDR3 reads TGTGCCAGCAGCTACGGGACTAGCGGGAGAAAAAGGTACGAGCAGTACTTC. Translating it yields CASSYGTSGRKRYEQYF.

The rearrangement joins TRBV18 to TRBJ2-2; 7 bases match TRBD2. CDR1 and CDR2 (germline): KGHSH, LQKENI. The trim removed 1 base at V and 1 base at J, leaving 0 bases unmatched. The CDR3 runs to 15 residues. CDR3 region: CASSPLAGNTGELFF. In nucleotides, the CDR3 is TGTGCCAGCTCACCACTAGCGGGGAACACCGGGGAGCTGTTTTTT.

This clone was observed a few times. The V gene is TRBV27, the J gene TRBJ1-6; TRBD1 agrees at 7 bases. Germline CDR1 is MNHEY and CDR2 is SMNVEV (reference sequence). The CDR3 has 14 residues. The V and J ends lost 6 bases and 7 bases, in that order; junction bases with no gene match: 6. The CDR3 is CASRRQGSNSPLHF. In nucleotides, the CDR3 is TGTGCCAGCAGGCGACAGGGAAGCAATTCACCCCTCCACTTT.

DNA for the CDR3: TGTGCCACCACCCAGGGTCTTGGGGAAAAACTGTTTTTT. This encodes CATTQGLGEKLFF. The chain couples TRBV2 to TRBJ1-4; D possibly corresponds to TRBD1 (5 bases). V was pared by 10 bases and J by 8 bases, with 17 bases between. Germline CDR1 SNHLY, CDR2 FYNNEI. CDR3 length: 13 amino acids.

J is TRBJ2-7 and V is TRBV28; a possible D gene is TRBD2 (7 bases). The CDR3 runs 14 residues. The V and J ends lost 5 bases and 5 bases respectively, with 16 bases between them. Germline CDR1 reads MDHEN; CDR2 reads SYDVKM. CDR3 residues: CASSVARGAHEQYF. CDR3 DNA sequence: TGTGCCAGCAGTGTAGCCCGGGGGGCTCACGAGCAGTACTTC.

The rearrangement joins TRBV19 to TRBJ1-1; 8 bases align to TRBD1. With 3 bases clipped from V and 0 bases from J, the junction kept 3 bases outside the gene matches. The CDR3 sequence is 15 residues long. The V gene's germline CDR1 is LNHDA and CDR2 SQIVND (reference sequence). CDR3 nucleotides: TGTGCCAGTAGTATCCAGGGGGCCATGAACACTGAAGCTTTCTTT. Translating gives CASSIQGAMNTEAFF.

This clone was counted a few times. The genes are TRBV15 and TRBJ1-1; no clear D gene. V gave up 0 bases and J gave up 7 bases, with 15 bases separating them. Looked up from germline, CDR1 is LNHNV and CDR2 is YYDKDF (reference sequence). CDR3 length: 15 residues. CDR3 in DNA: TGTGCCACCAGCAGAGAAGGAGGCAGGTGGGGTGAAGCTTTCTTT. Encoded protein: CATSREGGRWGEAFF.

The gene calls are TRBV4-1 and TRBJ2-3; 11 positions match TRBD2. The junction had 5 bases not matched to a gene; V was cut back by 1 base and J by 11 bases. CDR3 size: 14 residues. CDR1 MGHRA and CDR2 YSYEKL come from the germline V gene. CDR3 coding DNA: TGCGCCAGCAGCCAAGCACTAGCGGGAGCAAAGCAGTATTTT. It yields the protein CASSQALAGAKQYF.

The chain joins TRBV7-3 to TRBJ2-6; TRBD1 might be the D (6 bases). Germline V lookup: CDR1 SGHTA, CDR2 FQGTGA. Trimming removed 4 bases at V and 2 bases at J, with 12 bases between. The CDR3 extends over 16 amino acids. Here the CDR3 DNA reads TGTGCCAGCAGCTCGAATCGACAGGCTGGGGCCAACGTCCTGACTTTC. Translating gives CASSSNRQAGANVLTF. The variable domain in full, with the rest retrieved from reference TRBV7-3 and TRBJ2-6, is GAGVSQTPSNKVTEKGKYVELRCDPISGHTALYWYRQSLGQGPEFLIYFQGTGAADDSGLPNDRFFAVRPEGSVSTLKIQRTERGDSAVYLCASSSNRQAGANVLTFGAGSRLTVL.

The rearrangement links TRBV18 to TRBJ2-2, with D tentatively TRBD1 (6 bases). The ends were cut back, 5 bases at V and 5 bases at J, with 9 bases in the middle. Germline V CDR1 and CDR2: KGHSH, LQKENI. This CDR3 is 13 amino acids long. CDR3 residues: CASSGGRTGELFF. The DNA of the CDR3 is TGTGCCAGCTCAGGGGGCAGGACCGGGGAGCTGTTTTTT. Using reference TRBV18 and TRBJ2-2 for the parts outside the CDR3, the full variable domain is NAGVMQNPRHLVRRRGQEARLRCSPMKGHSHVYWYRQLPEEGLKFMVYLQKENIIDESGMPKERFSAEFPKEGPSILRIQQVVRGDSAAYFCASSGGRTGELFFGEGSRLTVL.

The chain links TRBV19 to TRBJ2-1; 8 nucleotides align to TRBD2. The CDR3 loop spans 14 amino acids. Germline V gene lookup returns CDR1 LNHDA and CDR2 SQIVND (reference sequence). V shed 3 bases and J 6 bases; nucleotides not matched to a gene: 4. The CDR3 loop is CASSMTGGLNEQFF. DNA for the CDR3: TGTGCCAGTAGTATGACGGGGGGGCTCAATGAGCAGTTCTTC.

The chain carries TRBV28 and TRBJ2-7; D might be TRBD1 (5 bases). The ends were cut back, 3 bases at V and 6 bases at J, with 15 bases in the middle. Germline V gives CDR1 MDHEN, CDR2 SYDVKM. CDR3 length: 14 residues. CDR3 amino acids: CASSFQAGSPEQYF. The DNA of the CDR3 is TGTGCCAGCAGTTTTCAGGCAGGGTCTCCCGAGCAGTACTTC.

V usage is TRBV10-3 and J usage is TRBJ2-7, with D tentatively TRBD1 (6 bases). This CDR3 is 15 amino acids long. Trimming shortened V by 5 bases and J by 0 bases, and 14 bases separated the two germline ends. Germline V CDR1 and CDR2: ENHRY, SYGVKD. The CDR3 coding sequence is TGTGCCATCAGTACAGCCGGGACACCCTCCTACGAGCAGTACTTC. It translates to CAISTAGTPSYEQYF.

Note on this clone: The sample carries other DNA sequences with the same CDR3. This chain connects TRBV7-2 to TRBJ1-4, with TRBD1 matching over 9 bases. The germline CDR1 and CDR2 sequences are SGHTA and FQGNSA. CDR3 length equals 14 residues. The junction had 2 bases not matched to a gene; V was cut back by 5 bases and J by 4 bases. The CDR3 is CASSLDRGNEKLFF. The CDR3 DNA follows: TGTGCCAGCAGCCTGGACAGGGGTAATGAAAAACTGTTTTTT.

The chain joins TRBV20-1 to TRBJ2-7, with D hard to call. Germline V lookup: CDR1 DFQATT, CDR2 SNEGSKA (reference sequence). Trimming pared 3 bases from V and 5 bases from J, leaving 8 bases between. CDR3 length: 11 residues. This chain's CDR3 is CSASLRDEQYF. The CDR3 region has the DNA TGCAGTGCTAGCCTCCGAGACGAGCAGTACTTC.

The gene calls are TRBV7-2 and TRBJ1-5, with D uncertain. V gave up 6 bases and J gave up 9 bases, with 21 bases separating them. Germline values: CDR1 SGHTA, CDR2 FQGNSA. There are 15 residues in the CDR3. The chain's CDR3 is CASSRWLGSNTPQHF. CDR3 sequence (DNA): TGTGCCAGCAGTCGTTGGCTGGGCTCTAATACGCCCCAGCATTTT. The complete variable domain, with remaining parts taken from reference TRBV7-2 and TRBJ1-5, reads GAGVSQSPSNKVTEKGKDVELRCDPISGHTALYWYRQSLGQGLEFLIYFQGNSAPDKSGLPSDRFSAERTGGSVSTLTIQRTQQEDSAVYLCASSRWLGSNTPQHFGDGTRLSIL.

The rearrangement links TRBV29-1 to TRBJ2-1; TRBD2 matches 9 bases. Germline assignment: CDR1 SQVTM and CDR2 ANQGSEA. CDR3 length: 16 residues. V shed 2 bases and J 2 bases; nucleotides not matched to a gene: 7. CDR3 in DNA: TGCAGCGTTGAACCGTCTAGCGGGAATCCCTACAATGAGCAGTTCTTC. Protein sequence: CSVEPSSGNPYNEQFF.